A single sample is the source of the 23 T cell receptor beta chains below, sequenced in a study of cytomegalovirus exposure and HLA in healthy donors. The PCR employed 60 Vbeta primers together with 13 Jbeta primers. Some clones are missing from TCRdb's copy, which holds only in-frame ones; the method was immunoSEQ multiplex PCR. The data contain more than 90,000 clones, around 70% of them singletons. Material for sequencing was PBMCs. All receptors come from a young man in good health and CMV-seropositive.

This clone was counted a single time. V usage is TRBV25-1 and J usage is TRBJ2-7; TRBD1 aligns across 9 bases. This CDR3 spans 14 amino acids. After removal of 6 bases from V and 3 bases from J, the junction contained 6 bases not matched to a gene. Per germline, CDR1 MGHDK and CDR2 SYGVNS. CDR3 DNA: TGTGCCAGCAGCCCCGACAGGGGGGTCTACGAGCAGTACTTC. Translation gives CASSPDRGVYEQYF.

The genes are TRBV9 and TRBJ2-3, with TRBD1 matching 7 bases. Per the germline V gene, CDR1 is SGDLS and CDR2 is YYNGEE. This CDR3 has 16 amino acids. V shed 3 bases, J shed 2 bases, and the junction held 9 bases outside the gene matches. The CDR3 DNA sequence: TGTGCCAGCAGCGCGAGGGGGACAGAGAACACAGATACGCAGTATTTT. It encodes CASSARGTENTDTQYF.

The V call is TRBV7-2, the J call TRBJ2-1, with 7 bases fitting TRBD2. The CDR3 totals 15 residues. Germline lookup yields CDR1 SGHTA and CDR2 FQGNSA. J lost 3 bases, V lost 5 bases, and 7 bases had no gene match. CDR3 sequence reads: CASSPGDYLYNEQFF. The CDR3 DNA is TGTGCCAGCAGCCCGGGGGACTACCTCTACAATGAGCAGTTCTTC.

The chain has TRBV30 and TRBJ1-2; 7 positions match TRBD1. Germline assignment: CDR1 GTSNPN and CDR2 SVGIG (reference sequence). The CDR3 has 14 amino acids. V dropped 5 bases and J dropped 8; count of bases not matched to a gene: 14. CDR3 sequence reads: CAWGGKGASGGYTF. DNA of the CDR3: TGTGCCTGGGGTGGAAAGGGGGCATCGGGCGGCTACACCTTC. Supplemented by reference TRBV30 and TRBJ1-2, the full variable domain reads SQTIHQWPATLVQPVGSPLSLECTVEGTSNPNLYWYRQAAGRGLQLLFYSVGIGQISSEVPQNLSASRPQDRQFILSSKKLLLSDSGFYLCAWGGKGASGGYTFGSGTRLTVV.

The rearrangement joins TRBV4-1 to TRBJ2-1, with 8 bases fitting TRBD2. The CDR3 is 15 amino acids. CDR1 MGHRA and CDR2 YSYEKL come from the germline V gene. V was clipped by 4 bases and J by 3 bases; unmatched bases: 5. CDR3 region: CASSRTGLVYNEQFF. CDR3 DNA sequence: TGCGCCAGCAGCCGGACGGGACTAGTCTACAATGAGCAGTTCTTC.

V gene TRBV7-6 combines with J gene TRBJ1-5; possible D gene TRBD1, 5 bases. The CDR3 extends over 13 amino acids. In germline, CDR1 is SGHVS, CDR2 FNYEAQ. Trimming pared 2 bases from V and 5 bases from J, leaving 7 bases between. This chain's CDR3 is CASSLRGDQPQHF. CDR3 sequence (DNA): TGTGCCAGCAGCTTACGGGGGGATCAGCCCCAGCATTTT.

The chain is built from TRBV6-1 and TRBJ2-3; TRBD1 might be the D (5 bases). Trimming left V 0 bases short and J 4 bases short, with 8 bases between. CDR1 and CDR2 from the germline V gene are MNHNS and SASEGT. The CDR3 spans 14 residues. The CDR3 reads CASSEAWTSDTQYF. For the CDR3, the DNA is TGTGCCAGCAGTGAAGCGTGGACATCAGATACGCAGTATTTT.

The chain has TRBV6-6 and TRBJ2-3; 10 positions match TRBD1. Germline loops: CDR1 MNHNY, CDR2 SVGAGI (reference sequence). CDR3 length: 16 residues. Trimming at V came to 4 bases and at J to 4 bases, leaving 8 bases not matched to a gene. The CDR3 loop reads CASSSPGDRGSDTQYF. CDR3 DNA: TGTGCCAGCAGTTCCCCCGGGGACAGGGGATCAGATACGCAGTATTTT.

The V and J genes are TRBV19 and TRBJ1-1; 8 bases are shared with TRBD1. This CDR3 spans 14 amino acids. V was pared by 6 bases and J by 4 bases, with 7 bases of the junction left unmatched. Germline-derived CDR1 and CDR2 are LNHDA and SQIVND (reference sequence). This CDR3 is CASRGQGLSTEAFF. CDR3 DNA: TGTGCCAGTAGAGGACAGGGCCTAAGCACTGAAGCTTTCTTT.

The rearrangement joins TRBV9 to TRBJ2-1; possible D gene TRBD2, 7 bases. With 0 bases removed from V and 5 bases from J, the gap between germline ends came to 12 bases. This CDR3 is 15 amino acids long. CDR1 is SGDLS and CDR2 is YYNGEE in the germline V gene. CDR3 coding DNA: TGTGCCAGCAGCGTAGAGAGGGGGGGGAACAATGAGCAGTTCTTC. As protein: CASSVERGGNNEQFF.

V and J are TRBV5-1 and TRBJ2-7; 9 bases map to TRBD2. CDR1 is SGHRS, CDR2 YFSETQ, per germline. V lost 4 bases, J lost 1 base, and 3 bases stayed unmatched. The CDR3 loop spans 14 amino acids. The CDR3: CASSPTSGSYEQYF. CDR3 nucleotide sequence: TGCGCCAGCAGCCCGACTAGCGGATCCTACGAGCAGTACTTC. Together with reference TRBV5-1 and TRBJ2-7, the CDR3 gives the full variable domain: KAGVTQTPRYLIKTRGQQVTLSCSPISGHRSVSWYQQTPGQGLQFLFEYFSETQRNKGNFPGRFSGRQFSNSRSEMNVSTLELGDSALYLCASSPTSGSYEQYFGPGTRLTVT.

This chain's CDR3 is CASSELPGREAFF. The DNA for the CDR3 is TGTGCCAGCAGTGAACTTCCAGGGCGGGAAGCTTTCTTT. The chain employs TRBV2 and TRBJ1-1; the D gene is possibly TRBD1 (5 bases). The CDR3 spans 13 residues. The ends were cut back, 2 bases at V and 8 bases at J, with 12 bases in the middle. Germline V gene data show CDR1 as SNHLY and CDR2 as FYNNEI.

V is TRBV29-1 and J is TRBJ2-7, with D tentatively TRBD2 (6 bases). Germline V CDR1 and CDR2: SQVTM, ANQGSEA. V was cut by 7 bases and J by 2 bases, with 12 bases left in between. The CDR3 sequence is 12 residues long. CDR3 in DNA: TGCAGCGGGAGCCGGGAGCCCTACGAGCAGTACTTC. Translation gives CSGSREPYEQYF.

This clone was picked up a small number of times. This chain uses TRBV10-1 with TRBJ1-1; weak D call: TRBD1 (6 bases). V gave up 10 bases and J gave up 4 bases, with 16 bases separating them. This CDR3 has 13 amino acids. CDR1 is WNHNN, CDR2 SYGVQD, per germline (reference sequence). CDR3 coding DNA: TGCGCCACCTCTACAGGGTTGGGCACTGAAGCTTTCTTT. Its protein product is CATSTGLGTEAFF.

The chain employs TRBV27 and TRBJ2-2, with 11 positions matching TRBD2. The germline CDR1 and CDR2 sequences are MNHEY and SMNVEV (reference sequence). CDR3 length: 15 residues. V dropped 2 bases and J dropped 6; count of bases not matched to a gene: 2. DNA for the CDR3: TGTGCCAGCAGTTTACTTAGCGGGGGGGCCGGGGAGCTGTTTTTT. Translated: CASSLLSGGAGELFF.

This clone has a handful of counts. The chain uses TRBV19 and TRBJ1-2; 8 bases align to TRBD1. The CDR3 is 13 amino acids. The V and J ends lost 10 bases and 8 bases, in that order; junction bases with no gene match: 12. Germline values: CDR1 LNHDA, CDR2 SQIVND (reference sequence). This CDR3 is CATSDRATEGYTF. CDR3 DNA sequence: TGTGCCACCTCGGACAGGGCCACTGAGGGCTACACCTTC.

This clone is a singleton in its sample. The CDR3 DNA follows: TGTGCCAGCAGCCCCAGACTAGCGGGGGTCTATGAGCAGTTCTTC. It encodes CASSPRLAGVYEQFF. This chain joins TRBV11-3 and TRBJ2-1; 12 bases are a match to TRBD2. Looked up from germline, CDR1 is SGHNT and CDR2 is YENEEA. This CDR3 is built from 15 residues. V lost 5 bases, J lost 8 bases, and 7 bases stayed unmatched.

Regarding this clone: Just one base apart from a much larger clone, this may be a read error. Different DNA sequences within this sample yield the same CDR3. This rearrangement joins TRBV6-5 to TRBJ1-1; D is unresolved. CDR1 is MNHEY, CDR2 SVGAGI, per germline. Trimming took 0 bases from V and 0 from J, leaving 8 bases between them. This CDR3 is 15 amino acids long. CDR3 bases: TGTGCCAGCAGTTACTCGACAAGAATGAACACTGAAGCTTTCTTT. Encoded protein: CASSYSTRMNTEAFF.

The CDR3 loop reads CASSLTRAFSYNSPLHF. The CDR3 DNA reads as TGTGCCAGCAGTTTAACCAGGGCATTCTCCTATAATTCACCCCTCCACTTT. This chain joins TRBV27 and TRBJ1-6, with D possibly being TRBD1 (5 bases). Germline-derived CDR1 and CDR2 are MNHEY and SMNVEV (reference sequence). With 2 bases removed from V and 0 bases from J, the gap between germline ends came to 11 bases. The CDR3 is 17 amino acids.

The rearrangement uses TRBV2 and TRBJ2-5; the D gene is possibly TRBD2 (6 bases). V was pared by 6 bases and J by 7 bases, with 12 bases between. The CDR3 is 12 residues long. Germline assignment: CDR1 SNHLY and CDR2 FYNNEI. In DNA, the CDR3 is TGTGCCAGCAGCAAGGGACTTCTGACCCAGTACTTC. This translates into CASSKGLLTQYF.

The chain is built from TRBV4-1 and TRBJ2-7; D possibly corresponds to TRBD2 (7 bases). This CDR3 contains 15 residues. Trimming took off 0 bases at V and 4 bases at J, with 13 bases between the two ends. Germline V gene data show CDR1 as MGHRA and CDR2 as YSYEKL. The CDR3 DNA reads as TGCGCCAGCAGCCAAGAGTGGGGGAGGGGGTACGAGCAGTACTTC. It specifies CASSQEWGRGYEQYF.

This clone turned up a few times. V gene TRBV2 combines with J gene TRBJ1-5, with D unresolved. Germline-derived CDR1 and CDR2 are SNHLY and FYNNEI. This CDR3 is 11 amino acids long. Trimming shortened V by 5 bases and J by 9 bases, and 8 bases separated the two germline ends. The CDR3 nucleotides read TGTGCCAGCAGTAGGGAGGGGCCCCAGCATTTT. Encoded protein: CASSREGPQHF.

This clone was seen more than once but under ten times. The CDR3 here is CASSLRQGADEQYF. Here the CDR3 DNA reads TGTGCCAGCTCACTTCGACAGGGGGCCGACGAGCAGTACTTC. The J gene is TRBJ2-7, the V gene TRBV18, with 10 bases aligning to TRBD1. Germline CDR1 reads KGHSH; CDR2 reads LQKENI. Germline trimming cut 4 bases from V and 5 bases from J; bases unmatched to any gene: 5. The CDR3 is 14 residues long. The variable domain in full, completed from reference TRBV18 and TRBJ2-7, reads NAGVMQNPRHLVRRRGQEARLRCSPMKGHSHVYWYRQLPEEGLKFMVYLQKENIIDESGMPKERFSAEFPKEGPSILRIQQVVRGDSAAYFCASSLRQGADEQYFGPGTRLTVT.